What follows is one TCR beta chain and its context. Its antigen has not been determined. The input lacks base qualities; no much larger clone sits a single base away. This sample is part of a study of STAT3 mutations in large granular lymphocyte leukemia (dated by TCRdb to between 2019 and 2020). Regarding the complete study: About half of the T-LGLL patients who underwent longitudinal sequencing carried canonical activating STAT3 mutations. More than half of T-LGLL patients received one or more immunosuppressive therapy regimens, with hematologic response in less than 50% of those treated. To reconstruct clonal hierarchy and dynamics, serial deep sequencing of TCRbeta CDR3 and STAT3 was performed in patients with T-cell large granular lymphocyte leukemia. From an initial cohort of 200 to 250 LGL patients, 20 or so representative T-LGLL cases were picked for longitudinal TCRbeta and STAT3 sequencing. A couple of patients with natural killer LGL leukemia were also sequenced longitudinally as controls within the study. Patients were sequenced at 4 time points on average, with the number of samplings per patient ranging from 2 to 8. What the study reported, not specific to this receptor: Because no samples were available when a clone first appeared, clonal expansion had to be inferred from samplings taken at other points. At least one immunodominant TCRbeta clonotype was identified in every T-LGLL patient, and multiple immunodominant subclonotypes were identified in about half of the T-LGLL patients. TCR clonotype switching after therapy was seen in about 35% of the 18 patients, with all newly emerging clones being STAT3 wild type. The burden of the dominant TCR clone was higher than the STAT3 mutant burden in several patients, which suggests that the STAT3 mutation arose secondarily inside a clone that had already expanded. The linking of therapy response to changes in TCR clonal burden was complicated by variable intervals between samplings and differing treatment regimens. Since codominant clonotypes persisted in some patients, a small but highly pathogenic clone may have gone undetected.

TCRbeta libraries were sequenced on an Illumina MiSeq, averaging roughly 40,000 productive templates per sample. Using multiplex PCR amplification, the immunoSEQ assay generated the TCRbeta CDR3 libraries. The published analysis was carried out like this. Following a previously defined approach, repertoire diversity was calculated, and values close to 0 point to extremely monoclonal samples. TCRdb mirrors the immuneACCESS table, restricted to in-frame sequences. Some clones are absent from its copies; in checked studies, under half trace to an unresolved V gene, and the reason for the others is unknown. The D gene and trimming were derived from the DNA, and the V and J assignments and clone size from that table. In all, the sample holds about 15,000 clones, and roughly 81% of those were seen once. The ten largest clones capture 8.6% of the sample. The same DNA, extracted from blood mononuclear cells, served for both TCR sequencing and STAT3 sequencing.

In the germline V gene, CDR1 corresponds to SQVTM and CDR2 to ANQGSEA. Inclusive of the bounding cysteine and phenylalanine, the CDR3 is 14 residues long. Only CDR3 DNA is held: 42 bases, read in frame from base 1. V is cut by 0 bases and J by 2 bases, and the space between the germline ends is 11 bases. Recombination joined TRBV29-1 with TRBJ2-7; TRBD1 is possibly the D segment (5 matching bases). Sequenced input: peripheral blood mononuclear cells. The receptor comes from a man aged 45-65 years with T-cell large granular lymphocyte leukemia. Some clones in this sample may be carry-over from other donors' samples. The age is the age at diagnosis. DNA sequence: TGCAGCGTTGAAGAAAGAGACAGTCCCTACGAGCAGTACTTC. The encoded protein is CSVEERDSPYEQYF.